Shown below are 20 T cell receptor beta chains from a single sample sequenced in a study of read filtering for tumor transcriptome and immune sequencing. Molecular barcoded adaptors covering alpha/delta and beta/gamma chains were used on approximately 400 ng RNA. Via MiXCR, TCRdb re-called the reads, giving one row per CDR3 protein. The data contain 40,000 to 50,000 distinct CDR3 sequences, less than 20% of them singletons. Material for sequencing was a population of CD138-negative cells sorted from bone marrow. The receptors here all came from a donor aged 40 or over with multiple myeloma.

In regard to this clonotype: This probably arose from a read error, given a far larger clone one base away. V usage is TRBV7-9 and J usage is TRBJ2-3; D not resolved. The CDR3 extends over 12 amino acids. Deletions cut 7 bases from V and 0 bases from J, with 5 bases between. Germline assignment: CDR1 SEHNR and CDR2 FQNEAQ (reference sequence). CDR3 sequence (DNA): TGTGCCAGCAACCTGAGCACAGATACGCAGTATTTT. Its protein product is CASNLSTDTQYF.

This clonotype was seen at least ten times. CDR3 region: CASTEATSGSNEQFF. In DNA, the CDR3 is TGTGCCAGCACGGAAGCGACTAGCGGGAGCAATGAGCAGTTCTTC. The genes are TRBV6-5 and TRBJ2-1; 12 bases map to TRBD2. From germline, CDR1 is MNHEY and CDR2 SVGAGI. The CDR3 consists of 15 residues. J lost 6 bases, V lost 7 bases, and 7 bases had no gene match.

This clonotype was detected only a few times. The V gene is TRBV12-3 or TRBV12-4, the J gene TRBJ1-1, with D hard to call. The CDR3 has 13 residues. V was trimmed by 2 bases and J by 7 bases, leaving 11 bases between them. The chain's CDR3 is CASSLWSVREAFF. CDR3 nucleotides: TGTGCCAGCAGTTTATGGTCCGTTCGTGAAGCTTTCTTT.

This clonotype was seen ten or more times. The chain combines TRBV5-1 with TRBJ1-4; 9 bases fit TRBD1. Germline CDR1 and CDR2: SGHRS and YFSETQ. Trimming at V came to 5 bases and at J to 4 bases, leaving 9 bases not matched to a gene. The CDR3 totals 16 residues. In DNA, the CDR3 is TGCGCCAGCAGTTCTACACCGGGACAGGGTAATGAAAAACTGTTTTTT. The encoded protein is CASSSTPGQGNEKLFF.

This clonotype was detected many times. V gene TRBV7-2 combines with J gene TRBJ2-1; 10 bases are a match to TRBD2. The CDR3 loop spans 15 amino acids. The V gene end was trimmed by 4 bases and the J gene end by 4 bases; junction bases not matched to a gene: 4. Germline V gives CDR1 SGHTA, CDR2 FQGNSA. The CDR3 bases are TGTGCCAGCAGCTCAAGCGGGAGGGATTACAATGAGCAGTTCTTC. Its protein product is CASSSSGRDYNEQFF.

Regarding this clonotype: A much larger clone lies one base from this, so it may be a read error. The CDR3 coding sequence is TGTTCCACCCCCGAGGGACAGAGGAAAGATACGCAGTATTTT. It translates to CSTPEGQRKDTQYF. V and J are TRBV11-1 and TRBJ2-3; 7 positions agree with TRBD1. CDR3 length: 14 amino acids. The germline gives CDR1 SGHAT, CDR2 FQDESV (reference sequence).

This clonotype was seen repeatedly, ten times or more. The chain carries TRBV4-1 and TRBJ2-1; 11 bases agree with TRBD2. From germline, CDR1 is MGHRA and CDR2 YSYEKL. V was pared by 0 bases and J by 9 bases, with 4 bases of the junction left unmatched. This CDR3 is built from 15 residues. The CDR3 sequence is CASSQDTSGSFEQFF. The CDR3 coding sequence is TGCGCCAGCAGCCAAGATACTAGCGGGAGTTTTGAGCAGTTCTTC.

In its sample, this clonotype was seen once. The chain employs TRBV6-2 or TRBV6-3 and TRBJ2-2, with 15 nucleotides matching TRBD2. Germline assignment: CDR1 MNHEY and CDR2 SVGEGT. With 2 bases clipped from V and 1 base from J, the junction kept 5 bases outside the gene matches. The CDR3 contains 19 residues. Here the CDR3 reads CASSYPPGLAGGNTGELFF. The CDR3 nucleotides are TGTGCCAGCAGTTACCCCCCGGGACTAGCGGGGGGGAACACCGGGGAGCTGTTTTTT.

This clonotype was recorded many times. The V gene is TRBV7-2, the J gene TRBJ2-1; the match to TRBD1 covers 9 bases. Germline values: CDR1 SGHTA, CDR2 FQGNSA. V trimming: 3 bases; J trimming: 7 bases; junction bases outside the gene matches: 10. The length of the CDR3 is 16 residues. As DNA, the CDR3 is TGTGCCAGCAGCTTGGCCCCGGGACAGGGTAGGAATGAGCAGTTCTTC. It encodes CASSLAPGQGRNEQFF.

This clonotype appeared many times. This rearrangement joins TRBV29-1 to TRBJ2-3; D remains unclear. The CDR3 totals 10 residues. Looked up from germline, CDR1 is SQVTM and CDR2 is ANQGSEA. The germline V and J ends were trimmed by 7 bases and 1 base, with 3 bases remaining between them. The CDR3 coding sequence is TGCAGCGCTGGCACAGATACGCAGTATTTT. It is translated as CSAGTDTQYF.

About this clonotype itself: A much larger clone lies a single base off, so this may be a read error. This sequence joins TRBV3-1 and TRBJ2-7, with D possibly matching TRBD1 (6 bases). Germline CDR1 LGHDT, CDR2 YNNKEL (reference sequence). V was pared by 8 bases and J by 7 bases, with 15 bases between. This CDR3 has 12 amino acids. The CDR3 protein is CASGTWGREQYF. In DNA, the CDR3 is TGTGCCAGCGGGACATGGGGCCGGGAGCAGTACTTC.

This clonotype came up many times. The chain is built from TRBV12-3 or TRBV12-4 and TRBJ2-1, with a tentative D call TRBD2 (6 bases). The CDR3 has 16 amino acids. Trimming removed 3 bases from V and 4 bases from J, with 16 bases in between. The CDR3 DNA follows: TGTGCCAGCAGTTTCCCCGGGAGCTCGGGATACAATGAGCAGTTCTTC. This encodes CASSFPGSSGYNEQFF.

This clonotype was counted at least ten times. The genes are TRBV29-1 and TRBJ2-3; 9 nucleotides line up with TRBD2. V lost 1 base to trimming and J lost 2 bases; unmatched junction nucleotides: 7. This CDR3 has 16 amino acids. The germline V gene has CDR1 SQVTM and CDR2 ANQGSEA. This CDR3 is CSVEGLAGGLTDTQYF. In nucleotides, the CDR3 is TGCAGCGTTGAAGGTCTGGCGGGAGGGCTCACAGATACGCAGTATTTT.

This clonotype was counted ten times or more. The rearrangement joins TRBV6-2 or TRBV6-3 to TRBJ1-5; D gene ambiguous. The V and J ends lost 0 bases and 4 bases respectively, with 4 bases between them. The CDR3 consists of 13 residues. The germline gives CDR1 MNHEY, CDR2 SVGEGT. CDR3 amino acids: CASSYSENQPQHF. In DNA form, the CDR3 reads TGTGCCAGCAGTTACTCCGAGAATCAGCCCCAGCATTTT.

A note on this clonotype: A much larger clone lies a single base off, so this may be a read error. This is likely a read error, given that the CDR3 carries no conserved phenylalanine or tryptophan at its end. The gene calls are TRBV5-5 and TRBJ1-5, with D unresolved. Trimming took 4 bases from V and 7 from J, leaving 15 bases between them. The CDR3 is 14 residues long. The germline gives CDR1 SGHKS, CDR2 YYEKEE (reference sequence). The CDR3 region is CASSPTSGGQPQHS. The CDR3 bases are TGTGCCAGCAGCCCGACCTCGGGAGGGCAGCCCCAGCATTCT.

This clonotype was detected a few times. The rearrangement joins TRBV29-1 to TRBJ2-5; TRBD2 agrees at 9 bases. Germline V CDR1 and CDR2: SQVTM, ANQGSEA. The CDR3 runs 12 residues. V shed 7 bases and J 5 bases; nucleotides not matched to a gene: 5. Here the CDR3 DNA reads TGCAGCGGTGGACTAGCGCTGGAGACCCAGTACTTC. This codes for CSGGLALETQYF.

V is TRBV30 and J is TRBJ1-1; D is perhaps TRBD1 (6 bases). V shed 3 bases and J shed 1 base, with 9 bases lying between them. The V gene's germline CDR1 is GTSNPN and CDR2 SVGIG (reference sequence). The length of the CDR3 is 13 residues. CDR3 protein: CAWRGGQNTEAFF. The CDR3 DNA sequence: TGTGCCTGGAGGGGGGGACAGAACACTGAAGCTTTCTTT.

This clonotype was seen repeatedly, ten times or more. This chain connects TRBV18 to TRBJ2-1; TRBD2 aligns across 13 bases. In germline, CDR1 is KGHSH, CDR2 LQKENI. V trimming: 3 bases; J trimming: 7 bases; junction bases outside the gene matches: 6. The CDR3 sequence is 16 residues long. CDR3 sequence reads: CASSPGLAGAGNEQFF. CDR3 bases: TGTGCCAGCTCACCCGGACTAGCGGGAGCGGGAAATGAGCAGTTCTTC.

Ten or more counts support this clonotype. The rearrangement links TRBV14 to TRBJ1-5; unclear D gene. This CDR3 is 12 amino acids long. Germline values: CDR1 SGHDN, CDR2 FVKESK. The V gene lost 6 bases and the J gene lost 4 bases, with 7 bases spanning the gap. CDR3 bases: TGTGCCAGCAGTCTAGAGAATCAGCCCCAGCATTTT. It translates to CASSLENQPQHF.

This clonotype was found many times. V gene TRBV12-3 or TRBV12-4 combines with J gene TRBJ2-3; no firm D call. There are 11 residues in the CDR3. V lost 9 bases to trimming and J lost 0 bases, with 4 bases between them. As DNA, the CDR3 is TGTGCCAGTAGGAGCACAGATACGCAGTATTTT. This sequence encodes CASRSTDTQYF.